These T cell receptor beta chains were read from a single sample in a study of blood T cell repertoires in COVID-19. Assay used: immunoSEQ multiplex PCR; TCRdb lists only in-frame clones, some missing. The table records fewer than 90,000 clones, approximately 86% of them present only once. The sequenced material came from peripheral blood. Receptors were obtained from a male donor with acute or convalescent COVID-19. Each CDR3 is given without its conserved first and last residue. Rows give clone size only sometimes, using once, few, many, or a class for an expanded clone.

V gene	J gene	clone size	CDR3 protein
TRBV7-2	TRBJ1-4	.	ASSPTTGGNEKLF
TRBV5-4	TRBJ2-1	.	ASSFSTSGGDYNEQF
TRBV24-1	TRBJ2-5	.	ATSDPSSSGIQETQY
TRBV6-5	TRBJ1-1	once	ASSYSNGGQQEAF
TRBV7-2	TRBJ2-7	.	ASSLGLGDEQY
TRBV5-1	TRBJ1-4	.	ASSPRPGEDNEKLF
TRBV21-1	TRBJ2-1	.	ASSPGTGSYNEQF
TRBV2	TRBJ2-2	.	ASQNRGPGELF
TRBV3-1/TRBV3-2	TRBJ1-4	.	ASSQGGSNEKLF
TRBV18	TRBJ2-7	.	ASSHDRGEQY
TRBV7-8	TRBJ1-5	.	ASSQLDSNQPQH
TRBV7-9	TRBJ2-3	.	ASSRDSHTDTQY
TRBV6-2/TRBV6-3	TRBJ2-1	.	ASSSSSYNEQF
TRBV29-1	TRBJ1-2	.	SVGQGANYGYT